This TCR beta chain was found in a study of T-cell memory formation after mild COVID-19. Study in general: In these data, TCR clusters were largely donor specific.

The study's findings and limits: Contracting clones localized mainly to CM and EM when CD4+ and mainly to EMRA when CD8+. CD4/CD8 balance characterized clones contracting day 15 to 85, and CD4+ skew characterized later expanders.

The V and J ends lost 8 bases and 6 bases respectively, with 11 bases between them. CDR1 and CDR2 from the germline V gene are LNHDA and SQIVND (reference sequence). This CDR3 is 11 amino acids long. A remark on this clonotype: What it binds is not known.

TCRdb processed the 5' RACE reads anew with MiXCR; each CDR3 protein has one entry. This sample carries 85,000 to 120,000 distinct CDR3 sequences, around 12% of them seen once, and the ten largest clones take approximately 30%. The sequenced sample was PBMCs or a T cell subset sorted from them (not recorded which). The rearrangement links TRBV19 to TRBJ2-7; D might be TRBD1 (5 bases). This clonotype was sampled from an adult woman who had mild COVID-19 (a few samples of this study predate the infection). Cell type and time point are not known. CDR3 protein: CASGFQGEQYF. For the CDR3, the DNA is TGTGCCAGTGGGTTTCAGGGCGAGCAGTACTTC.